A single sample is the source of the 10 T cell receptor beta chains below, sequenced in a study of regulatory and conventional T cells in RAG deficiency. The sorted conventional CD4+ T cells were CD25-low and CD127-high, with genomic DNA sequenced. Some clones are missing from TCRdb's copy, which holds only in-frame ones; the method was immunoSEQ multiplex PCR. This table holds 45,000 to 50,000 clones, just under 90% found once. Another study also made use of these data, one on regulatory T cells. That study reports: The primer mix had 52 TRBV and 13 TRBJ primers.

Sequenced material: CD4+ effector T cells sorted from blood. The receptor set was obtained from a human donor in good health.

The J gene is TRBJ1-2, the V gene TRBV6-1; possibly TRBD1 for D (5 bases). The V and J ends lost 2 bases and 0 bases respectively, with 13 bases between them. The germline V gene encodes CDR1 MNHNS and CDR2 SASEGT. The CDR3 spans 16 residues. The DNA for the CDR3 is TGTGCCAGCAGTGAATCTGGCGGCAGGGCTAACTATGGCTACACCTTC. Its protein product is CASSESGGRANYGYTF.

V is TRBV20-1 and J is TRBJ1-2; no reliable D call. Per the germline V gene, CDR1 is DFQATT and CDR2 is SNEGSKA (reference sequence). Deletions cut 4 bases from V and 6 bases from J, with 6 bases between. The CDR3 consists of 10 residues. The CDR3: CSATGDGYTF. CDR3 nucleotide sequence: TGCAGTGCTACAGGAGATGGCTACACCTTC.

V and J are TRBV6-4 and TRBJ2-7, with 9 bases that match TRBD2. This CDR3 has 12 residues. V lost 6 bases and J lost 6; bases outside the gene matches: 3. The germline V gene has CDR1 MRHNA and CDR2 SNTAGT. The CDR3 DNA is TGTGCCAGCAGGGGAGCGGGAGGCGAGCAGTACTTC. Translating gives CASRGAGGEQYF.

The chain links TRBV2 to TRBJ2-7; D not resolved. The CDR3 spans 11 residues. The V gene's germline CDR1 is SNHLY and CDR2 FYNNEI. Trimming removed 5 bases at V and 4 bases at J, with 6 bases between. DNA of the CDR3: TGTGCCAGCAGTCCAAAGTACGAGCAGTACTTC. Translating it yields CASSPKYEQYF.

As to this clone: Other DNA sequences from this sample encode an identical CDR3 as well. This chain links TRBV5-1 with TRBJ1-2, with D perhaps TRBD1 (6 bases). The CDR3 consists of 12 residues. The V gene's germline CDR1 is SGHRS and CDR2 YFSETQ. Trimming removed 0 bases from V and 6 bases from J, with 6 bases in between. CDR3 nucleotide sequence: TGCGCCAGCAGCTTGGAGGGGGATGGCTACACCTTC. Its protein product is CASSLEGDGYTF.

J is TRBJ1-3 and V is TRBV18, with 7 bases identical to TRBD1. Looked up from germline, CDR1 is KGHSH and CDR2 is LQKENI. The ends lost 3 bases at V and 2 bases at J; junction bases unmatched: 16. The CDR3 is made up of 19 amino acids. The chain's CDR3 is CASSPGRQGTVQAGNTIYF. DNA of the CDR3: TGTGCCAGCTCACCTGGACGACAGGGAACAGTCCAGGCTGGAAACACCATATATTTT.

This clone was found a few times. Other nucleotide sequences in the sample specify the same CDR3. The gene calls are TRBV15 and TRBJ2-7, with 10 positions matching TRBD1. Germline CDR1 LNHNV, CDR2 YYDKDF (reference sequence). With 1 base clipped from V and 0 bases from J, the junction kept 0 bases outside the gene matches. The CDR3 consists of 15 residues. The CDR3 nucleotides are TGTGCCACCAGCAGAGGGGACAGGGGCTCCTACGAGCAGTACTTC. It specifies CATSRGDRGSYEQYF.

The chain is built from TRBV15 and TRBJ2-5, with D tentatively TRBD1 (6 bases). The CDR3 has 17 amino acids. V was cut by 3 bases and J by 7 bases, with 24 bases left in between. Germline V gives CDR1 LNHNV, CDR2 YYDKDF (reference sequence). CDR3 loop: CATSSRGFRGTLGTQYF. The CDR3 coding sequence is TGTGCCACCAGCAGTAGGGGGTTCAGGGGCACCCTCGGGACCCAGTACTTC. The full variable domain, rest sourced from reference TRBV15 and TRBJ2-5, is DAMVIQNPRYQVTQFGKPVTLSCSQTLNHNVMYWYQQKSSQAPKLLFHYYDKDFNNEADTPDNFQSRRPNTSFCFLDIRSPGLGDTAMYLCATSSRGFRGTLGTQYFGPGTRLLVL.

This clone was recorded a few times. This chain joins TRBV6-1 and TRBJ2-2; possibly TRBD2 for D (6 bases). Trimming shortened V by 3 bases and J by 6 bases, and 17 bases separated the two germline ends. The germline V gene has CDR1 MNHNS and CDR2 SASEGT. CDR3 size: 16 residues. The CDR3 spells CASSEEGWYVSGELFF. CDR3 DNA: TGTGCCAGCAGTGAGGAGGGATGGTATGTGTCCGGGGAGCTGTTTTTT.

V and J are TRBV5-4 and TRBJ2-7; 12 bases are shared with TRBD1. Unmatched junction bases numbered 9, after V lost 4 bases and J lost 4 bases. Germline CDR1 SGHNT, CDR2 YYREEE (reference sequence). The CDR3 sequence is 16 residues long. CDR3 loop: CASSRPPGQGAYEQYF. CDR3 bases: TGTGCCAGCAGCCGGCCACCGGGACAGGGGGCATACGAGCAGTACTTC.